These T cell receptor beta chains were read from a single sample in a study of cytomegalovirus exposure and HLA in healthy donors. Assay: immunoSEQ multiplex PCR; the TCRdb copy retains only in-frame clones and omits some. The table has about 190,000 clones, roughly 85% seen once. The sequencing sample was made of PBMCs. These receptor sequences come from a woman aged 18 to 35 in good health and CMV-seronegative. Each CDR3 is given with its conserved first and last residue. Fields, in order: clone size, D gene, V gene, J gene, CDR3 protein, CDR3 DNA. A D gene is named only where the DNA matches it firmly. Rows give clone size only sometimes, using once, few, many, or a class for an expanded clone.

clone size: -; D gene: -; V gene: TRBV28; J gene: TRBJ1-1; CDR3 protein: CASSLPALVTEAFF; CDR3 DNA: TGTGCCAGCAGTTTACCCGCACTGGTCACTGAAGCTTTCTTT
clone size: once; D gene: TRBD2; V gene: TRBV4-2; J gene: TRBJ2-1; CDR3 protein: CASSQDLASGYNEQFF; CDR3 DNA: TGTGCCAGCAGCCAAGATTTGGCTAGCGGCTACAATGAGCAGTTCTTC
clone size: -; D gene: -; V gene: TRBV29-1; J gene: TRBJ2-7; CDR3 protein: CSVEVNSYEQYF; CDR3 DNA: TGCAGCGTTGAAGTTAACTCCTACGAGCAGTACTTC
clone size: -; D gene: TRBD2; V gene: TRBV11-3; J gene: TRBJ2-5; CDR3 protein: CASSMTSRQETQYF; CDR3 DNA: TGTGCCAGCAGCATGACTAGCCGACAAGAGACCCAGTACTTC
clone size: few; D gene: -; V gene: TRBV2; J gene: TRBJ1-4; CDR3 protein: CASSVQGTANEKLFF; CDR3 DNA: TGTGCCAGCAGTGTGCAGGGGACGGCCAATGAAAAACTGTTTTTT
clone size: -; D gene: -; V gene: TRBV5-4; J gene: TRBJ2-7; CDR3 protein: CASSLTGNADEQYF; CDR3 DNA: TGTGCCAGCAGCTTGACAGGGAACGCCGACGAGCAGTACTTC
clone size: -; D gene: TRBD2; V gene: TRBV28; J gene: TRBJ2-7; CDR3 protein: CASRGLDQGLAGWEQYF; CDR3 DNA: TGTGCCAGCAGGGGCCTCGACCAGGGACTAGCGGGTTGGGAGCAGTACTTC
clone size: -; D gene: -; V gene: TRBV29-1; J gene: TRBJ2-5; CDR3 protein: CSVESGETQYF; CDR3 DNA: TGCAGCGTTGAATCCGGTGAGACCCAGTACTTC
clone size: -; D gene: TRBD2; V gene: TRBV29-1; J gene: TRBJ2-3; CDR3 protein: CSGGGWGSPDTQYF; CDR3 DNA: TGCAGCGGGGGGGGTTGGGGGAGTCCCGATACGCAGTATTTT
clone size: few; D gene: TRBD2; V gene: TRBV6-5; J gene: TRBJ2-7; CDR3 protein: CASRDRLAGGYEQYF; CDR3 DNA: TGTGCCAGCAGAGACCGACTAGCGGGAGGTTACGAGCAGTACTTC
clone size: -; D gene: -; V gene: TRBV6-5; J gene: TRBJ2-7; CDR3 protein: CASTASREISEQYF; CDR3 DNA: TGTGCCAGCACAGCCTCTAGAGAGATCAGCGAGCAGTACTTC
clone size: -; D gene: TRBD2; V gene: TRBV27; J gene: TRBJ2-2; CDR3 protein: CASIESPGLAGPSTGELFF; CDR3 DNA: TGTGCCAGCATCGAATCTCCGGGACTAGCGGGGCCAAGCACCGGGGAGCTGTTTTTT
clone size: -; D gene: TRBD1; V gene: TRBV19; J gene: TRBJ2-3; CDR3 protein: CASSTDRGLIDTQYF; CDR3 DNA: TGTGCCAGTAGTACGGACAGGGGGCTAATTGATACGCAGTATTTT
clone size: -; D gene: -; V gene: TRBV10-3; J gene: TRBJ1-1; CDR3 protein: CAISKASGYDEAFF; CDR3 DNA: TGTGCCATCAGTAAGGCATCAGGGTATGATGAAGCTTTCTTT
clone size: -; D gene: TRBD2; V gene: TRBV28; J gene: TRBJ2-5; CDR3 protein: CASSFSGIGTQYF; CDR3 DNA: TGTGCCAGCAGTTTTAGCGGGATTGGGACCCAGTACTTC
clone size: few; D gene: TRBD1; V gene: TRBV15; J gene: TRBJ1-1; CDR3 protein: CATSRTGTGEAFF; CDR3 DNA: TGTGCCACCAGCAGAACCGGGACAGGAGAAGCTTTCTTT
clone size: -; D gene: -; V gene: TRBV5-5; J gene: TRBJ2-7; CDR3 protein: CASSSGGQGGWYEQYF; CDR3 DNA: TGTGCCAGCAGTTCGGGGGGGCAGGGGGGGTGGTACGAGCAGTACTTC
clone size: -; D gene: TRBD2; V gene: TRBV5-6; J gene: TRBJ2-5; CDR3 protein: CASSLTSGRRQETQYF; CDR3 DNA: TGTGCCAGCAGCTTGACTAGCGGGAGGAGACAAGAGACCCAGTACTTC
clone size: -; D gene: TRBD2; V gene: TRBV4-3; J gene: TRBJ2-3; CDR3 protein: CASSPGLAGPDTQYF; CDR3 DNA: TGCGCCAGCAGCCCGGGACTAGCGGGACCAGATACGCAGTATTTT
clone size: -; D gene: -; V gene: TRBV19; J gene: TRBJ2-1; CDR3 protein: CASSASGIWNEQFF; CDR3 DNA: TGTGCCAGTAGTGCTTCGGGGATATGGAATGAGCAGTTCTTC
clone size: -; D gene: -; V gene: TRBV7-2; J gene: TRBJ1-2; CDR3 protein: CASTPQRDYGYTF; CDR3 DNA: TGTGCCAGCACCCCACAGCGGGACTATGGCTACACCTTC
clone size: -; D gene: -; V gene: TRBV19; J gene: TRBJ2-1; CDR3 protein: CASSIWARELGDNEQFF; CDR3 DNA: TGTGCCAGTAGTATATGGGCCCGGGAGTTGGGGGACAATGAGCAGTTCTTC
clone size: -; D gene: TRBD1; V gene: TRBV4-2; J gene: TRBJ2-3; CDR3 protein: CASSPRGQSTDTQYF; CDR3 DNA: TGTGCCAGCAGCCCCAGGGGGCAGAGCACAGATACGCAGTATTTT
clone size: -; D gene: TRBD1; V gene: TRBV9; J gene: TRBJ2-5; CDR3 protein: CASSPGTGTRETQYF; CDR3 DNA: TGTGCCAGCAGCCCTGGGACAGGGACAAGAGAGACCCAGTACTTC
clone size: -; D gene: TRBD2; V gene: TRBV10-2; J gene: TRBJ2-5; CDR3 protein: CASSEGPAGTQETQYF; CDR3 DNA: TGCGCCAGCAGTGAAGGCCCAGCGGGAACACAAGAGACCCAGTACTTC
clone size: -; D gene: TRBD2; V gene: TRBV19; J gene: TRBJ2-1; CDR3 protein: CASSTGGFSNEQFF; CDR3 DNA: TGTGCCAGTAGTACGGGAGGTTTCAGTAATGAGCAGTTCTTC
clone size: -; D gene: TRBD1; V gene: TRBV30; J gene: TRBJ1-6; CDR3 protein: CAWSGQGAGSPLHF; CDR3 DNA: TGTGCCTGGAGCGGACAGGGGGCCGGATCACCCCTCCACTTT
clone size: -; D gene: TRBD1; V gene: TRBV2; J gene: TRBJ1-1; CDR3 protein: CASSEEGQASPGGTGEAFF; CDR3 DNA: TGTGCCAGCAGTGAAGAGGGACAGGCCAGCCCGGGTGGAACAGGTGAAGCTTTCTTT
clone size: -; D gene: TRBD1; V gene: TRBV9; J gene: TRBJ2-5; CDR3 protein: CASSPRTGAEAQYF; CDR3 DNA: TGTGCCAGCAGCCCTAGGACAGGGGCGGAGGCCCAGTACTTC
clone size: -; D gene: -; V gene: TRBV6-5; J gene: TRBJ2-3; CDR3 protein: CASSYAKRTDTQYF; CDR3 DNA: TGTGCCAGCAGTTACGCGAAACGAACAGATACGCAGTATTTT
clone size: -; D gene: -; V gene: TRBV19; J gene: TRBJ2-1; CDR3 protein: CASSIGAISYNEQFF; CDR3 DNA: TGTGCCAGTAGTATTGGAGCTATATCCTACAATGAGCAGTTCTTC
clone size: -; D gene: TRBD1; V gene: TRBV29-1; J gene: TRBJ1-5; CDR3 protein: CSVGQAINQPQHF; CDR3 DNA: TGCAGCGTGGGACAGGCGATCAATCAGCCCCAGCATTTT
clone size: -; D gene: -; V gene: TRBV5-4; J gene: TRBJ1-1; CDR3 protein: CASSEDRGITEAFF; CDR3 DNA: TGTGCCAGCAGCGAGGACAGAGGAATCACTGAAGCTTTCTTT